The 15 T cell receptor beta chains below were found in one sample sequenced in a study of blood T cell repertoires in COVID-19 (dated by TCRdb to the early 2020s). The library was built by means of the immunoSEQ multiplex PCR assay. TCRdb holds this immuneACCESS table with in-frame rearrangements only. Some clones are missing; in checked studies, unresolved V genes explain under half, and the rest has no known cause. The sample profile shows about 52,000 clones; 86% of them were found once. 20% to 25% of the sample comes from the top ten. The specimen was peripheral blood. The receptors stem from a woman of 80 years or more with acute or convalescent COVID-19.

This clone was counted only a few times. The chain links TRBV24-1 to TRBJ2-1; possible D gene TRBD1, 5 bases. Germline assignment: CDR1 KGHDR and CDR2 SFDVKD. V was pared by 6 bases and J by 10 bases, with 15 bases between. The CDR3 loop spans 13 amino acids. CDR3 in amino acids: CATSIAGFHEQFF. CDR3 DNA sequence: TGTGCCACCAGTATTGCAGGGTTCCACGAGCAGTTCTTC.

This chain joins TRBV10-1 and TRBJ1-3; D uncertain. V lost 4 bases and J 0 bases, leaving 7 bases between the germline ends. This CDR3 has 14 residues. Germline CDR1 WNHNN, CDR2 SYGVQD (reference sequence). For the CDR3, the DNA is TGCGCCAGCAGTGGCGGAACCTCTGGAAACACCATATATTTT. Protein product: CASSGGTSGNTIYF.

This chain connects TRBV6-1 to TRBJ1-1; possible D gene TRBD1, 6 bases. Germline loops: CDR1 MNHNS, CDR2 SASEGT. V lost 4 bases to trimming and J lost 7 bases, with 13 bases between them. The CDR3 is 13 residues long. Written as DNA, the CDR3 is TGTGCCAGCAGTGTAGGGGTACAGGGTGAAGCTTTCTTT. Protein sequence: CASSVGVQGEAFF.

Here the CDR3 DNA reads TGTGCCAGCAGTATACAGGGGTACGAGCAGTACTTC. This translates into CASSIQGYEQYF. V gene TRBV12-3 or TRBV12-4 combines with J gene TRBJ2-7; 7 bases line up with TRBD1. The CDR3 has 12 residues. Unmatched junction bases numbered 2, after V lost 5 bases and J lost 4 bases.

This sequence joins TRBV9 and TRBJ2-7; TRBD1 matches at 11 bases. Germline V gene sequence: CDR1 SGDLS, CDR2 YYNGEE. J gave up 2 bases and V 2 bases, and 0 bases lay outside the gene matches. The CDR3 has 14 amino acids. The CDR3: CASSVGQGAYEQYF. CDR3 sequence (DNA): TGTGCCAGCAGCGTGGGACAGGGGGCCTACGAGCAGTACTTC. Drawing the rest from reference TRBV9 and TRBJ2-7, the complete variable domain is DSGVTQTPKHLITATGQRVTLRCSPRSGDLSVYWYQQSLDQGLQFLIQYYNGEERAKGNILERFSAQQFPDLHSELNLSSLELGDSALYFCASSVGQGAYEQYFGPGTRLTVT.

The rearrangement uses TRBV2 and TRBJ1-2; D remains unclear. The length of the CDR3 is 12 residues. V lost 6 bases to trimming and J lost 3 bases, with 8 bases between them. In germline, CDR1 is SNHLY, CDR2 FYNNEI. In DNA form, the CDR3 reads TGTGCCAGCAGATGGAGCGACTATGGCTACACCTTC. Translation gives CASRWSDYGYTF.

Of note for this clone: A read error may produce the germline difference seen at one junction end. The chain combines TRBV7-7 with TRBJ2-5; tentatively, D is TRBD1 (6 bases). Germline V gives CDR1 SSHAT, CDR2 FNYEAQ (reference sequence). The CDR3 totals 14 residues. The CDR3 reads CASSPGAGGETQYF. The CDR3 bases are TGTGCTAGCAGCCCAGGGGCAGGTGGCGAGACCCAGTACTTC.

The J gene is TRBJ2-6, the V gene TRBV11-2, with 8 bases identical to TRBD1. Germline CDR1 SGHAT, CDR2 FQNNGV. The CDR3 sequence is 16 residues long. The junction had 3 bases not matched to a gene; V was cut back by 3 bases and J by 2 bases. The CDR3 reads CASSFGQGAGANVLTF. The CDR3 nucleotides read TGTGCCAGCAGCTTCGGACAGGGCGCTGGGGCCAACGTCCTGACTTTC.

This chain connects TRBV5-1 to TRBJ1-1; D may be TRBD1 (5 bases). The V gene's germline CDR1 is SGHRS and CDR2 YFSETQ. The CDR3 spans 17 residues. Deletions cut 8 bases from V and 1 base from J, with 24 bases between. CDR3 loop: CASGTQTRGRRNTEAFF. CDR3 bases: TGCGCCAGTGGTACACAGACTCGGGGGAGAAGGAACACTGAAGCTTTCTTT. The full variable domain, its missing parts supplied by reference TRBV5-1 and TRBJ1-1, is KAGVTQTPRYLIKTRGQQVTLSCSPISGHRSVSWYQQTPGQGLQFLFEYFSETQRNKGNFPGRFSGRQFSNSRSEMNVSTLELGDSALYLCASGTQTRGRRNTEAFFGQGTRLTVV.

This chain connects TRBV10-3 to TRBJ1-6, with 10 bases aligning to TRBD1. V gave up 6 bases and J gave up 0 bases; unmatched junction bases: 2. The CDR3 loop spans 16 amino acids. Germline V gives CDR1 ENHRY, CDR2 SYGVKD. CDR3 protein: CAIRGQGSSYNSPLHF. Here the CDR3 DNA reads TGTGCCATCAGGGGACAGGGGAGCTCCTATAATTCACCCCTCCACTTT.

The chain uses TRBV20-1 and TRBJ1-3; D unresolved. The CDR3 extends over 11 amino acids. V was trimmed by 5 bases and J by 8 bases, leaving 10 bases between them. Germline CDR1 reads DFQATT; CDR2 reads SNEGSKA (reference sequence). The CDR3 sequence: CSAARRDTIYF. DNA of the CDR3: TGCAGTGCTGCCAGGCGGGACACCATATATTTT.

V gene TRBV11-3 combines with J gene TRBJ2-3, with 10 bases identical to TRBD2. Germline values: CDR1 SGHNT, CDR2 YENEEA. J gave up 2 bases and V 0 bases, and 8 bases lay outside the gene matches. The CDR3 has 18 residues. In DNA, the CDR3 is TGTGCCAGCAGCTTAGAGCCCTCACTAGCGGGGCACACAGATACGCAGTATTTT. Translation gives CASSLEPSLAGHTDTQYF.

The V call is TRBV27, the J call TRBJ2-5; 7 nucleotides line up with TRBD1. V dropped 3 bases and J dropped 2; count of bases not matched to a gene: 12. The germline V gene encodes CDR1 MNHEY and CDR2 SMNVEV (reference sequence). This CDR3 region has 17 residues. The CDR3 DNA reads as TGTGCCAGCAGTTTTGGACCCAGGGGCAGGGGGCAAGAGACCCAGTACTTC. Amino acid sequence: CASSFGPRGRGQETQYF.

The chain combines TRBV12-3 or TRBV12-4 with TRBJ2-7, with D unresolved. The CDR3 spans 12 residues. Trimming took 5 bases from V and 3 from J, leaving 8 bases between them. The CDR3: CASSSTYYEQYF. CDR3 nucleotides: TGTGCCAGCAGTAGCACCTACTACGAGCAGTACTTC.

The CDR3 DNA reads TGTGCCAGCTCAGAAGTCACAGCTAATGAAAAACTGTTTTTT. It is translated as CASSEVTANEKLFF. The chain employs TRBV18 and TRBJ1-4; D unresolved. Trimming removed 5 bases at V and 3 bases at J, with 10 bases between. The CDR3 is 14 amino acids. CDR1 is KGHSH, CDR2 LQKENI, per germline.